The subject of this entry is one TCR beta chain. CDR1 is SEHNR and CDR2 is FQNEAQ in the germline V gene (reference sequence). This CDR3 has 16 amino acids. Unmatched junction bases numbered 11, after V lost 5 bases and J lost 6 bases. This specimen comes from a study of control samples from healthy donors and cancer patients. Method: immunoSEQ multiplex PCR; TCRdb's copy keeps in-frame clones and lacks some. The sample shows 90,000 to 150,000 clones, around 88% of them seen only once. The sequence was collected from a man aged 40-49 years in good health. V gene TRBV7-9 combines with J gene TRBJ2-2, with 8 bases that match TRBD2. Sequencing was carried out using blood. CDR3 sequence (DNA): TGTGCCAGCAGCGCCAAGGGACTAGGAGGTGCCGGGGAGCTGTTTTTT. Translated, it gives CASSAKGLGGAGELFF.